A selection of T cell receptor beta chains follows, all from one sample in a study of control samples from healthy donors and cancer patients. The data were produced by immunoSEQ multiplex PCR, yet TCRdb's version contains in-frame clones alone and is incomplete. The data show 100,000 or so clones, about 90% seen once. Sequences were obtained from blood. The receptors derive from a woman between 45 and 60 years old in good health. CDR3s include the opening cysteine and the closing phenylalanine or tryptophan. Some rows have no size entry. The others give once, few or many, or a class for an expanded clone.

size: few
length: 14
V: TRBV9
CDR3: CASSANLNTGELFF

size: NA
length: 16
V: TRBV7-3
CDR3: CASRPRGNSAYNEQFF

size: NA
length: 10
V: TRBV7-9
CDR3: CASSLVDYTF

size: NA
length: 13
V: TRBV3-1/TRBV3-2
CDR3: CASSLRGPDGYTF

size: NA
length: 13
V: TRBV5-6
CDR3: CASSLRGNYGYTF

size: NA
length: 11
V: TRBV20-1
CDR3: CSPTWGQEQFF

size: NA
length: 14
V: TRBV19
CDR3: CASTSKRLNTEAFF

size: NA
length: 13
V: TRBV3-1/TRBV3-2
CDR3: CASSLTMNTEAFF

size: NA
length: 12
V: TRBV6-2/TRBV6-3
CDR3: CASSYSVPEQFF

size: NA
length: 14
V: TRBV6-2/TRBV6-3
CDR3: CASSSGLAISEQFF

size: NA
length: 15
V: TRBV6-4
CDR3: CASRKAGGHQDTQYF

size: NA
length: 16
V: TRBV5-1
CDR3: CASSLAADRLKETQYF

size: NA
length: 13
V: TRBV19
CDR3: CASSIRGTQPQHF

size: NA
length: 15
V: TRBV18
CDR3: CASSLLERGPYEQYF

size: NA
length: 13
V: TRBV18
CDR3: CASSPGTDDIQYF

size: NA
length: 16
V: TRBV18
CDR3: CASSPAGEAPNEKLFF

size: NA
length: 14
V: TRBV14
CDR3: CASSPRLGGNTIYF

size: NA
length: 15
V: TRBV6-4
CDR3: CASSWGTSSGDTQYF

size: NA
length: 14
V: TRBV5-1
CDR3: CASSLTGGPDTQYF

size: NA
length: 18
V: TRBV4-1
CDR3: CASSRLPSSGGNADTQYF

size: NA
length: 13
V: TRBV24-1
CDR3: CATSEWGNQPQHF

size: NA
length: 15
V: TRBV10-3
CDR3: CAISDRGANTGELFF

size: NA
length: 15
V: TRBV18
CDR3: CASSPESGRAGEQFF

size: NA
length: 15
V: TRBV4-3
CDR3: CASSPGTHESEKLFF

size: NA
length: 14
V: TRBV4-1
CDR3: CASSRTRWAYEQYF

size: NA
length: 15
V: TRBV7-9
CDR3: CASSPNGQVANIQYF

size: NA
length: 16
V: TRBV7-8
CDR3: CASSGNTRDSYYGYTF

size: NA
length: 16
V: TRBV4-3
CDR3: CASSQRATVDPESQHF

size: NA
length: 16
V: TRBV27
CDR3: CASSRDRESGANVLTF

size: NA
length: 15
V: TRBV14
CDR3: CASSPGQGYVNEQFF

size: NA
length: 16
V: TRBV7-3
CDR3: CASSLLGRGLQETQYF